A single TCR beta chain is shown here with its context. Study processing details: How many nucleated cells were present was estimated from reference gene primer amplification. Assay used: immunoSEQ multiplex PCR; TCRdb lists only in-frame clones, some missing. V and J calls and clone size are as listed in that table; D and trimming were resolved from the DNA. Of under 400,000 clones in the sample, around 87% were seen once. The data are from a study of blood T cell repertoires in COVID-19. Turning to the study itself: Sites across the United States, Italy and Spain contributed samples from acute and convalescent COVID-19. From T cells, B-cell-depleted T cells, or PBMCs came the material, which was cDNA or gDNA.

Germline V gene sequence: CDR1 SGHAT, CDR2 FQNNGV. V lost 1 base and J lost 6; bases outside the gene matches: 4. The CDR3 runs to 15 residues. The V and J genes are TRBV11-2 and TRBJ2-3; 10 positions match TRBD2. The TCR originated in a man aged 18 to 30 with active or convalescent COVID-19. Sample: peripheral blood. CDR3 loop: CASSLGLAGVDTQYF. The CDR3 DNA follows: TGTGCCAGCAGCTTAGGTCTAGCGGGAGTTGATACGCAGTATTTT.